This paragraph reports one T cell receptor (beta chain). What it binds is not known. PCR employed 60 Vbeta and 13 Jbeta primers. Method: immunoSEQ multiplex PCR; TCRdb's copy keeps in-frame clones and lacks some. The sample consists of 70,000 or so clones, about 61% of them appearing once. From germline, CDR1 is ENHRY and CDR2 SYGVKD. Losses at the gene ends were 10 bases for V and 4 bases for J; bases not matched to a gene: 8. The CDR3 runs to 16 residues. The sample comes from a study of cytomegalovirus exposure and HLA in healthy donors. The study, taken as a whole, reports: Previously analyzed data showed that most TCR beta V segments were productive at a frequency of about 90% or about 30%.

V usage is TRBV10-3 and J usage is TRBJ2-2, with 14 nucleotides matching TRBD2. This TCR came from a woman in her 50s in good health and CMV-seronegative. The sample comprised PBMCs. CDR3 loop: CATSGTSGSLTGELFF. For the CDR3, the DNA is TGTGCCACCTCCGGGACTAGCGGGAGCCTCACCGGGGAGCTGTTTTTT.